The following is a T cell receptor (beta chain) sequence with its context. Its antigen is still unknown. One base away there is no much larger clone; base qualities are not given. TCRbeta CDR3 regions were amplified from genomic DNA using the immunoSEQ Assay, a bias-controlled multiplex PCR. The original methods were these. The number of nucleated cells in each sample was estimated from the amplification of reference gene primers within the assay. To quantify the absolute abundance of each unique TCRbeta CDR3 rearrangement, sequence reads were collapsed and filtered. Productive Simpson clonality was computed per sample as the square root of Simpson's diversity index over productive rearrangements. TCRdb took over this immuneACCESS table, retaining in-frame rearrangements with V and J assigned. Such tables are incomplete; in checked studies, under half of the missing clones stem from an unresolved V gene, and the remainder is unexplained. The DNA gave D and trimming, while V, J and clone size come from that table. The sample table records roughly 400,000 clones; roughly nine tenths of these occur just once. The top ten constitute 1% to 1.3% of the sample.

These data belong to a study of blood T cell repertoires in COVID-19 (dated by TCRdb to the early 2020s). Regarding the research as a whole: The collaborator samples originated in the United States, Italy and Spain and spanned the acute and convalescent phases of COVID-19. The prospective study material was composed of cDNA or gDNA derived from T cells, B-cell-depleted T cells, or PBMCs. The dataset comprised deeply sampled blood TCRbeta repertoires from subjects exposed to, actively infected with, or recovered from COVID-19. The repertoires were released in a freely available public database meant as a resource for research on the immune response to SARS-CoV-2. Samples came from the ongoing ImmuneRACE study (first 160 participants) plus 1,254 subjects from 6 global collaborators. Nearly every sample came with metadata listing a de-identified subject ID, COVID-19 status, age in years and sex. Where available, HLA class I and class II types were taken from metadata supplied by the sample provider and were not determined by assay-based typing. Study-level results and caveats: Clinical and demographic metadata were provided uncurated, with the amount varying by source and participant.

Enrolling through a virtual design, the prospective study's participants ranged in age from about 18 to 100 years and lived across 20 to 30 United States geographic areas. Cohort assignment in the prospective study relied on participant-reported clinical history from a screening survey and a study questionnaire. Recovered participants in ImmuneRACE Cohort 3 were defined by two consecutive negative NP/OP PCR tests, clearance by a healthcare professional, or resolution of symptoms. Each participant in the prospective study had whole blood, serum and a nasopharyngeal or oropharyngeal swab collected by mobile phlebotomists. Participants in the prospective study had the option to provide additional blood draws and questionnaires over an approximately 2-month period. Before DNA extraction, prospective study blood samples were shipped either frozen or at room temperature. Between the V and J ends, shortened by 7 bases and 4 bases respectively, the junction contains 20 bases. CDR1 and CDR2 (MNHEY, SMNVEV) derive from the germline V gene (reference sequence). Taken from cysteine to phenylalanine, the CDR3 has 15 residues. Only the CDR3 DNA is retained, 45 bases long and in frame from the first base.

The source material was PBMCs or T cells enriched from blood (not recorded which). This clonotype was obtained from a man younger than 40 who had recovered from COVID-19. The chain couples TRBV27 to TRBJ2-7; matching of 6 bases hints at TRBD2 as the D gene. The CDR3 reads as follows: CASKSIGGAKYEQYF. The nucleotide sequence is given as TGTGCCAGCAAATCGATTGGCGGGGCTAAATACGAGCAGTACTTC.